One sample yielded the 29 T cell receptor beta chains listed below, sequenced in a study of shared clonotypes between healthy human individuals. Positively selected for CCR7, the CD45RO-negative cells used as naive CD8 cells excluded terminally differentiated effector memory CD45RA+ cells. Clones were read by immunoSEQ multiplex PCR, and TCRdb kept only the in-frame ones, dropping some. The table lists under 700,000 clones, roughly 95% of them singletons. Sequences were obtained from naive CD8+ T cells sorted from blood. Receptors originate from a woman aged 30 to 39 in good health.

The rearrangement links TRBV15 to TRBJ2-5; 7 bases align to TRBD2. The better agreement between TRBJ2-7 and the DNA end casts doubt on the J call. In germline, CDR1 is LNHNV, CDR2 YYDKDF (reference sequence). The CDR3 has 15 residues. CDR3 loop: CATSSESGTSYEQYF. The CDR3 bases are TGTGCCACCAGCAGTGAAAGCGGGACTTCCTACGAGCAGTACTTC.

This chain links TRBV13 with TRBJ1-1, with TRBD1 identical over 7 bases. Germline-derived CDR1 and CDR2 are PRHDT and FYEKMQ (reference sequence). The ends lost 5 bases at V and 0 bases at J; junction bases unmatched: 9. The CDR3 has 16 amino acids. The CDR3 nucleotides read TGTGCCAGCAGCAGGGCCTTGGACAGGATGAACACTGAAGCTTTCTTT. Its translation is CASSRALDRMNTEAFF.

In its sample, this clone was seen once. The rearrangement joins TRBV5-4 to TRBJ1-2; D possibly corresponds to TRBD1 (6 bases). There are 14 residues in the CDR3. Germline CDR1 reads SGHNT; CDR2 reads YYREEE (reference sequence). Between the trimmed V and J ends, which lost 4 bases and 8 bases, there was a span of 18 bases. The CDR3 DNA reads TGTGCCAGCAGCCCTAGTCGGGGGGCGAAGGGCTACACCTTC. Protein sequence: CASSPSRGAKGYTF.

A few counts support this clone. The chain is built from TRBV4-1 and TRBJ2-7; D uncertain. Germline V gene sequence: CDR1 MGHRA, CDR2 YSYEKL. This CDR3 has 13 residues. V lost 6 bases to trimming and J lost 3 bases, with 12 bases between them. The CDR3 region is CASSFGTHYEQYF. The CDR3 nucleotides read TGCGCCAGCAGTTTTGGTACCCACTACGAGCAGTACTTC.

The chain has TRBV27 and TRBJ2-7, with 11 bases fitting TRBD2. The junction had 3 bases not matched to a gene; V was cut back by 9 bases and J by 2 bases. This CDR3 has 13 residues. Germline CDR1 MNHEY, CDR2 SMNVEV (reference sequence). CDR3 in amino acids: CASGTSGTYEQYF. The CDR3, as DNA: TGTGCCAGTGGGACTAGCGGCACCTACGAGCAGTACTTC.

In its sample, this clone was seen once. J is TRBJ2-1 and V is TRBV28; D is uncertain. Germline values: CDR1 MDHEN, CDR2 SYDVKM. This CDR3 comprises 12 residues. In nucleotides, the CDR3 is TGTGGAGTAGACGGGTCAGGCAATGAGCAGTTCTTC. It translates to CGVDGSGNEQFF.

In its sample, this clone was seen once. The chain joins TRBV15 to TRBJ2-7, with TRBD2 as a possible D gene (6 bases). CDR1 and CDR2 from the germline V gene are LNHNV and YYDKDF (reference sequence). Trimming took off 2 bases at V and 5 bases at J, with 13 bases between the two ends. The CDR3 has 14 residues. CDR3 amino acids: CATSRSGLLDEQYF. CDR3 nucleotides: TGTGCCACCAGCAGAAGCGGGCTCCTGGACGAGCAGTACTTC.

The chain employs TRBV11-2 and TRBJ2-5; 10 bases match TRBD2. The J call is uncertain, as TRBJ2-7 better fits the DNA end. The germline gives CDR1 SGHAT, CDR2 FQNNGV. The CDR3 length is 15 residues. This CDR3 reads CASSADSGRDAEQYF. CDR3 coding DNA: TGTGCCAGCAGCGCCGACAGCGGGAGGGATGCCGAGCAGTACTTC.

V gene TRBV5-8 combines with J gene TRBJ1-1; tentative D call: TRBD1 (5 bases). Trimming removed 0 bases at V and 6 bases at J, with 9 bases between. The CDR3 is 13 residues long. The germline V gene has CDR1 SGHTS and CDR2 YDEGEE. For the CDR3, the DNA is TGTGCCAGCAGCTTGGGAGGGGCAGCTGAAGCTTTCTTT. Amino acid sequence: CASSLGGAAEAFF.

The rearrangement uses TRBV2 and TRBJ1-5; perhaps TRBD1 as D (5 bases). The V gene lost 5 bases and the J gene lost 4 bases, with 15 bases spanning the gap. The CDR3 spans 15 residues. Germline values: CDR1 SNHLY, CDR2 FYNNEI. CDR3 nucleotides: TGTGCCAGCAGTTCGGACACGCTCAGTAATCAGCCCCAGCATTTT. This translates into CASSSDTLSNQPQHF.

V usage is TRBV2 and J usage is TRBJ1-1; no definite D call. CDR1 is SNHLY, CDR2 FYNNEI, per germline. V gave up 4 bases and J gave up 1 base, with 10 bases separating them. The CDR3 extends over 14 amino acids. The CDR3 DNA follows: TGTGCCAGCAGTGTGGGCAGACAGAACACTGAAGCTTTCTTT. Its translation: CASSVGRQNTEAFF.

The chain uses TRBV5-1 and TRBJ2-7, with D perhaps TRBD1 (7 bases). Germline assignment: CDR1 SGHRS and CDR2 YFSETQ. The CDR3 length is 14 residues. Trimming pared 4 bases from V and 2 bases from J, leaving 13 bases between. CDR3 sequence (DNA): TGCGCCAGCAGCATCAGGGGGGTAACCTACGAGCAGTACTTC. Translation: CASSIRGVTYEQYF. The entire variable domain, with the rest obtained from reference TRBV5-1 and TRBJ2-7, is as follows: KAGVTQTPRYLIKTRGQQVTLSCSPISGHRSVSWYQQTPGQGLQFLFEYFSETQRNKGNFPGRFSGRQFSNSRSEMNVSTLELGDSALYLCASSIRGVTYEQYFGPGTRLTVT.

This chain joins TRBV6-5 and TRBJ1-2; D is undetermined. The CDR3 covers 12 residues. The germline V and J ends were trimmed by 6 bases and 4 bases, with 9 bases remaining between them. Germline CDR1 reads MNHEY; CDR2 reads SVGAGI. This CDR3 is CASSGVPYGYTF. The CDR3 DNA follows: TGTGCCAGCAGCGGGGTGCCCTATGGCTACACCTTC.

The CDR3 sequence is CASSLPPPRPSNQPQHF. In DNA form, the CDR3 reads TGTGCCAGCAGTTTACCCCCACCTAGGCCGAGCAATCAGCCCCAGCATTTT. The chain recombines TRBV28 with TRBJ1-5; no definite D call. Trimming pared 2 bases from V and 1 base from J, leaving 15 bases between. Germline loops: CDR1 MDHEN, CDR2 SYDVKM. CDR3 length equals 17 residues.

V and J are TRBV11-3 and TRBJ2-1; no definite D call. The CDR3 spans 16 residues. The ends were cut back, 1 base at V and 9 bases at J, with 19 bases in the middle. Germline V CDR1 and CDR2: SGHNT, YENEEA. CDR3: CASSLGRGQALGEQFF. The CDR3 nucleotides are TGTGCCAGCAGCTTAGGACGTGGCCAGGCTTTAGGTGAGCAGTTCTTC.

The CDR3 nucleotides read TGTGCCAGCAGTTACTCGGCTGGGACTAGCTCCCGTGAGCAGTTCTTC. This translates into CASSYSAGTSSREQFF. This chain links TRBV6-6 with TRBJ2-1, with 9 nucleotides matching TRBD2. The germline gives CDR1 MNHNY, CDR2 SVGAGI (reference sequence). Germline trimming cut 0 bases from V and 9 bases from J; bases unmatched to any gene: 9. This CDR3 spans 16 amino acids.

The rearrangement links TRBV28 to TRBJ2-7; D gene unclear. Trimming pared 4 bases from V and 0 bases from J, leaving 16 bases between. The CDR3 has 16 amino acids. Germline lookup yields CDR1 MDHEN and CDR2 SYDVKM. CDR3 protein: CASSSRGSFSSYEQYF. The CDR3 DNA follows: TGTGCCAGCAGTTCGCGCGGATCCTTTAGCTCCTACGAGCAGTACTTC.

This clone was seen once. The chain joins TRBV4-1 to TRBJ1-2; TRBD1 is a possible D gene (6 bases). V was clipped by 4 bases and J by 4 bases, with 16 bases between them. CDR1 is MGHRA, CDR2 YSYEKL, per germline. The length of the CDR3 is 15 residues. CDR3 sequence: CASSPWDTSTYGYTF. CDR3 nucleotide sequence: TGCGCCAGCAGCCCCTGGGACACTTCGACCTATGGCTACACCTTC.

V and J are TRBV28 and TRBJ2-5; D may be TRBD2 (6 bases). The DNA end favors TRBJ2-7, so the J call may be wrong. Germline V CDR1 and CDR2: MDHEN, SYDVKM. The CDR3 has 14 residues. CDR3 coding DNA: TGTGCCAGCAGTCCCACCGGGAGCTCCTACGAGCAGTACTTC. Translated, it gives CASSPTGSSYEQYF.

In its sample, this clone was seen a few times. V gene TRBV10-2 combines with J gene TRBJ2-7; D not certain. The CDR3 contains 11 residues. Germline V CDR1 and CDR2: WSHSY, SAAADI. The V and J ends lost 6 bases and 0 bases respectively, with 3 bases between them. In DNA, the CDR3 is TGCGCCAGCAGGGACTCCTACGAGCAGTACTTC. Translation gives CASRDSYEQYF.

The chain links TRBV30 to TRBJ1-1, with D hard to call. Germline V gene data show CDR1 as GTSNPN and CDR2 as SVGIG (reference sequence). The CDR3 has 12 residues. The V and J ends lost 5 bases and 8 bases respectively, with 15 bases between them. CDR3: CAWGNVRTEAFF. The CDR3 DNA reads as TGTGCCTGGGGGAACGTCCGGACCGAAGCTTTCTTT.

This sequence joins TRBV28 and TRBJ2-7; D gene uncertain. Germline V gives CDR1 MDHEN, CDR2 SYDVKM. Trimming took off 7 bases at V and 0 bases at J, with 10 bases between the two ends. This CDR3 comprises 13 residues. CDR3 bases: TGTGCCAGCATGGGTCAGTACTCCTACGAGCAGTACTTC. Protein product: CASMGQYSYEQYF.

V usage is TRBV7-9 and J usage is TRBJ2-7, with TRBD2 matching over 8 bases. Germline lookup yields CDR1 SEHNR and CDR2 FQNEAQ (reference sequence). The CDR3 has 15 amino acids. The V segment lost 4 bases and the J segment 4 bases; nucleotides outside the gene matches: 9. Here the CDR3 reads CASSSPTSGRYEQYF. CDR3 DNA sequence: TGTGCCAGCAGCTCCCCCACTAGCGGTCGGTACGAGCAGTACTTC.

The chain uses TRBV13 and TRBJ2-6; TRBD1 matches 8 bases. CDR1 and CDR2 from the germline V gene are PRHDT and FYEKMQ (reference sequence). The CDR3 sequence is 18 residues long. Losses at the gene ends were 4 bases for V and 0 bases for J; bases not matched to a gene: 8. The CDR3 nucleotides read TGTGCCAGCAGCTCCTCCGGGACAGGTTACTCTGGGGCCAACGTCCTGACTTTC. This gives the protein CASSSSGTGYSGANVLTF.

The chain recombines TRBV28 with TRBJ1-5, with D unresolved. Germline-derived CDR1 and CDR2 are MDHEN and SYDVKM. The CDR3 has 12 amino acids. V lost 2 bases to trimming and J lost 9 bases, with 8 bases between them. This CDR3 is CASSLRGSPQHF. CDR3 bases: TGTGCCAGCAGTTTAAGAGGCTCGCCCCAGCATTTT.

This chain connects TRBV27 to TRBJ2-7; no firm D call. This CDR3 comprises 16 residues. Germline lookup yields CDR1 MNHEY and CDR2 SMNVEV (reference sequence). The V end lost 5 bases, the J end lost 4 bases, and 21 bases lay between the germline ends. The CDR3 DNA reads TGTGCCAGCAGTATCGACCCGGAGAGTTGGGTATACGAGCAGTACTTC. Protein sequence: CASSIDPESWVYEQYF.

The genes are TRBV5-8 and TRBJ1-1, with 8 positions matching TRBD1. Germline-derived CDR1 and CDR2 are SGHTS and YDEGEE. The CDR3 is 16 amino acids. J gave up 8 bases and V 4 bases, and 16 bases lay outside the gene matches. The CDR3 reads CASSLSIRTGRTEAFF. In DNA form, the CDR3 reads TGTGCCAGCAGCCTTTCTATCAGGACAGGGCGTACCGAAGCTTTCTTT.

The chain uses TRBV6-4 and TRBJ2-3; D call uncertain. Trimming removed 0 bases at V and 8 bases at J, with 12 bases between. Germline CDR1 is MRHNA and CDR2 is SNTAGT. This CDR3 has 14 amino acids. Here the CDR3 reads CASSDSKLDATQYF. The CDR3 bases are TGTGCCAGCAGTGACTCGAAACTGGATGCTACGCAGTATTTT.

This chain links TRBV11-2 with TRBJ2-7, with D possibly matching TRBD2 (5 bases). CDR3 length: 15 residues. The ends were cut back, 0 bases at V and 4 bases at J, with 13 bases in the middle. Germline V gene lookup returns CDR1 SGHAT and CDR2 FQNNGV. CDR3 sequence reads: CASSLESGPLYEQYF. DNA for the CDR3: TGTGCCAGCAGCTTAGAGAGCGGACCACTATACGAGCAGTACTTC.